Sample share makes the clone carrying this T cell receptor beta chain medium-sized (0.01 to 0.1%). No antigen is known for it. Clinical symptoms, serum thyroxine and TRAb, thyroid ultrasound and orbital computed tomography were used for the diagnoses. The CDR3 length is 17 residues. Per germline, CDR1 MGHDK and CDR2 SYGVNS. The ends lost 4 bases at V and 6 bases at J; junction bases unmatched: 11. This specimen belongs to a study of T cells in Graves' hyperthyroidism and ophthalmopathy. Looking at the study overall: Once the initial diagnosis was made, peripheral blood was obtained before any treatment. General study results and limits: Ophthalmopathy, which appeared later, was predicted by the model a median 6.5 months before onset. Patients with ophthalmopathy were separated from those with stable hyperthyroidism by a 13 V-J model.

TCR beta CDR3 region amplification was performed from RNA transcripts. HTBI primers were the set used in a first-round RT-PCR of the TCR CDR3. TCRdb fed the multiplex PCR reads into MiXCR, producing one record per CDR3 protein. Of about 58,000 distinct CDR3 sequences in the sample, roughly 50% were seen once. This receptor was identified in a woman aged 25 to 39 with Graves' ophthalmopathy. The rearrangement joins TRBV25-1 to TRBJ2-1; 11 nucleotides line up with TRBD2. The specimen sequenced was blood. The CDR3 spells CASSGTSGLSVANEQFF. DNA of the CDR3: TGTGCCAGCAGTGGGACTAGCGGGCTGAGTGTGGCCAATGAGCAGTTCTTC.